Below, 3 T cell receptor beta chains from the same sample are listed, as sequenced in a study of T cell repertoires in cytomegalovirus infection. TCRdb reprocessed the reads via MiXCR and lists one record per CDR3 protein. The sample lists roughly 320,000 distinct CDR3 sequences, about 9.1% occurring once. The sequenced material came from PBMCs. The receptors shown here come from a human donor in good health (CMV status not recorded). Some clones in this sample may be carry-over from other donors' samples.

This clonotype was counted many times. The V gene is TRBV7-2, the J gene TRBJ2-4, with 7 bases identical to TRBD2. Germline V lookup: CDR1 SGHTA, CDR2 FQGNSA. After removal of 3 bases from V and 1 base from J, the junction contained 9 bases not matched to a gene. The CDR3 length is 17 residues. The CDR3 DNA reads TGTGCCAGCAGCTTTGAGGTGCTCGGGGGGGCCAAAAACATTCAGTACTTC. As protein: CASSFEVLGGAKNIQYF.

This clonotype was recorded at least ten times. The J gene is TRBJ1-6, the V gene TRBV20-1; a weak D match, TRBD1 (6 bases). Trimming took 6 bases from V and 7 from J, leaving 19 bases between them. Germline V CDR1 and CDR2: DFQATT, SNEGSKA (reference sequence). This CDR3 spans 15 amino acids. The CDR3 protein is CSAAEDSRLNSPLHF. The CDR3, as DNA: TGCAGTGCGGCCGAGGACAGTAGATTGAATTCACCCCTCCACTTT.

With regard to this clonotype: This may be a read error, as it is one base from a much larger clone. The chain is built from TRBV20-1 and TRBJ1-1; the D is unclear. The CDR3 runs to 13 residues. Germline V gene data show CDR1 as DFQATT and CDR2 as SNEGSKA (reference sequence). The V end was cut by 6 bases, the J end by 0 bases, with 11 bases between. CDR3 bases: TGCAGTGCCGCCCGGATTCTGAACACTGAAGCTTTCTTT. Translated: CSAARILNTEAFF.